The T cell receptor (beta chain) described here comes from a study of T cells in Graves' hyperthyroidism and ophthalmopathy. Regarding the study as a whole: Ophthalmopathy onset followed model prediction by a median approximately seven months.

Amplified regions were TCR beta CDR3 sequences from RNA transcripts. HTBI primers were used for first-round RT-PCR of the TCR CDR3. TCRdb re-derived calls from the multiplex PCR reads in MiXCR, one entry per CDR3 protein. The sample contains more than 300,000 distinct CDR3 sequences, about 13% of which appear only once. The table lists this clonotype with many counts. As yet, its antigen is unknown. Germline V CDR1 and CDR2: SGHTS, YDEGEE. CDR3 length: 14 amino acids. Trimming took off 0 bases at V and 6 bases at J, with 13 bases between the two ends. The TCR was taken from a woman younger than 30 with Graves' hyperthyroidism. This rearrangement joins TRBV5-8 to TRBJ2-7; perhaps TRBD2 as D (7 bases). The sequenced material came from blood. The CDR3, as DNA: TGTGCCAGCAGCTTGGGGGGGGGGCTCGGCGAGCAGTACTTC. Its translation: CASSLGGGLGEQYF.